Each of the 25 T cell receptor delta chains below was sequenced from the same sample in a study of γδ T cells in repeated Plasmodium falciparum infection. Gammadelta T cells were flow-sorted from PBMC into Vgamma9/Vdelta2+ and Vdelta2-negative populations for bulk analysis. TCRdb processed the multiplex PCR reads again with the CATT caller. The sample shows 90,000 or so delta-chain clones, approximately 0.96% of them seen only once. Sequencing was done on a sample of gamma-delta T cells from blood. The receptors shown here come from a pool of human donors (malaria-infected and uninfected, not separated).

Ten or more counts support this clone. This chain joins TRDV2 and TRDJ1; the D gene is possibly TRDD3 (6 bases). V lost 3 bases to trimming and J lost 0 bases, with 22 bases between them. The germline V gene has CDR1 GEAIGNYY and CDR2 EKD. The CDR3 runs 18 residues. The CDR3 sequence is CACDALKGDRLYTDKLIF. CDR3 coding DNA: TGTGCCTGTGACGCTTTGAAGGGGGACCGACTCTACACCGATAAACTCATCTTT.

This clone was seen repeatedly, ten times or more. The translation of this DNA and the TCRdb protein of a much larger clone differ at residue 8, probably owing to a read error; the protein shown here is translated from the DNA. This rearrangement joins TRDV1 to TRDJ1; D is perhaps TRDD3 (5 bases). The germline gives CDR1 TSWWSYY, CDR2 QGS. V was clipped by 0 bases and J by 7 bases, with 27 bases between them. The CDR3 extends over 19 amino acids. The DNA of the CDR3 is TGTGCTCTTGGGGAACTAGCTTCGAACTCGGTTACACATTGGGGTAAACTCATCTTT. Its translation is CALGELASNSVTHWGKLIF.

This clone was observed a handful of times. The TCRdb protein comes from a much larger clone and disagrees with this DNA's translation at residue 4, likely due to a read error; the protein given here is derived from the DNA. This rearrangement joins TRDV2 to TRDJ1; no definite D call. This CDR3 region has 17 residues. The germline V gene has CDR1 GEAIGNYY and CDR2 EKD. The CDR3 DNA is TGTGCCTGTGGCACCTTATCGGCGGGTTTGTACACCGATAAACTCATCTTT. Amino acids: CACGTLSAGLYTDKLIF.

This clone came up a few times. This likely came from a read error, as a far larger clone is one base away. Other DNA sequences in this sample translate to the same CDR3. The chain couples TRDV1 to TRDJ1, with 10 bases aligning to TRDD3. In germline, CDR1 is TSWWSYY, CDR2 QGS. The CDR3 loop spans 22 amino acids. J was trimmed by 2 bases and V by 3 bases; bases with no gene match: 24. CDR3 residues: CALGDLFPTGGNGGYGTDKLIF. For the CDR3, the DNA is TGTGCTCTTGGGGATTTATTTCCTACGGGGGGCAACGGGGGATACGGTACCGATAAACTCATCTTT.

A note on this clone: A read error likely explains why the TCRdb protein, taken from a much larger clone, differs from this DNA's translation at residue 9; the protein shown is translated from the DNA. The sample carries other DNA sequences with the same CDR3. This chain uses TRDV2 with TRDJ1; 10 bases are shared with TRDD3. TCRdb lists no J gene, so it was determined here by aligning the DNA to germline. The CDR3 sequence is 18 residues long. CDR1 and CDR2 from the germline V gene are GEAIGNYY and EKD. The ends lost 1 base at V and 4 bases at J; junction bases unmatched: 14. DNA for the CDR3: TGTGCCTGTGACACTTCTCCGGTCAGGGGGATACGCAGCGATAAACTCATCTTT. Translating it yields CACDTSPVRGIRSDKLIF.

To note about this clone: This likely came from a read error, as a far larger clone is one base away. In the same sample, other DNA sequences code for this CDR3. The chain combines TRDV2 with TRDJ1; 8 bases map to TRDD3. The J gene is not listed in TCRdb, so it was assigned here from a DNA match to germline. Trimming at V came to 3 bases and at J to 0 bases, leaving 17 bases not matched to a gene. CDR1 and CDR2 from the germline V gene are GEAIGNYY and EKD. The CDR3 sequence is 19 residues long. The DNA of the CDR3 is TGTGCCTGTGACTCTGACTCTTCTGGGGGACCAGTGTACACCGATAAACTCATCTTT. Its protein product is CACDSDSSGGPVYTDKLIF.

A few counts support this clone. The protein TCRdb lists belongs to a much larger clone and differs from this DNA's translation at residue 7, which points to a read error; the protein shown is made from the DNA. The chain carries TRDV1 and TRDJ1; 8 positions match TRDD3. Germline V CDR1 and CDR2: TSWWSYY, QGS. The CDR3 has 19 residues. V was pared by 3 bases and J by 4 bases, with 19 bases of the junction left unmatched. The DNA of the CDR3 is TGTGCTCTTGGGGATGGGGCCTCTCCTGGGCTGGGGGAGTACGATAAACTCATCTTT. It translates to CALGDGASPGLGEYDKLIF.

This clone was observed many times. The CDR3 DNA is TGTGCCTGTGACCCAGTGTCTGGGGGATACGTGGACACCGATAAACTCATCTTT. Protein: CACDPVSGGYVDTDKLIF. This sequence joins TRDV2 and TRDJ1, with 12 nucleotides matching TRDD3. After removal of 3 bases from V and 0 bases from J, the junction contained 10 bases not matched to a gene. The CDR3 runs to 18 residues. The germline V gene has CDR1 GEAIGNYY and CDR2 EKD.

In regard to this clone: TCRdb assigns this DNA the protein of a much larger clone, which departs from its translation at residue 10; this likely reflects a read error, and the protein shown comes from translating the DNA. The DNA of the CDR3 is TGTGCTCTTGGGGCACTTCGCCGGGGACAGGTCCACACCGATAAACTCATCTTT. Protein: CALGALRRGQVHTDKLIF. The rearrangement uses TRDV1 and TRDJ1; possibly TRDD3 for D (5 bases). The CDR3 runs 18 residues. Germline V gene data show CDR1 as TSWWSYY and CDR2 as QGS. V dropped 4 bases and J dropped 0 bases, with 21 bases sitting between them.

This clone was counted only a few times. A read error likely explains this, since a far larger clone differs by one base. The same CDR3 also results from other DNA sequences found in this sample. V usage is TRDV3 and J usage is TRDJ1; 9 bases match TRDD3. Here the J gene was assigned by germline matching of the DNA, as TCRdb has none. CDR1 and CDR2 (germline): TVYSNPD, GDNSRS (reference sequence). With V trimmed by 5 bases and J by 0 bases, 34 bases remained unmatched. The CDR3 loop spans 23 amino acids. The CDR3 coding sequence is TGTGCCCCGCACTTCGACGATTCCTTCCATAAGGTACTGGGGGACGGGTACACCGATAAACTCATCTTT. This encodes CAPHFDDSFHKVLGDGYTDKLIF.

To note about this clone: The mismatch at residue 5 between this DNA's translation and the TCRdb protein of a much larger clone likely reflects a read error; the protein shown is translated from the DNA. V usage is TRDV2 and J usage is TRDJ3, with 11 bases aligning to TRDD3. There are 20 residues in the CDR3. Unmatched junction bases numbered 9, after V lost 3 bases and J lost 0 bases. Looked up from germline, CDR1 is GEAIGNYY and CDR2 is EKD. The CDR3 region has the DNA TGTGCCTGTGACCCCCTCATGGGGGATACGGGCTCCTGGGACACCCGACAGATGTTTTTC. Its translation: CACDPLMGDTGSWDTRQMFF.

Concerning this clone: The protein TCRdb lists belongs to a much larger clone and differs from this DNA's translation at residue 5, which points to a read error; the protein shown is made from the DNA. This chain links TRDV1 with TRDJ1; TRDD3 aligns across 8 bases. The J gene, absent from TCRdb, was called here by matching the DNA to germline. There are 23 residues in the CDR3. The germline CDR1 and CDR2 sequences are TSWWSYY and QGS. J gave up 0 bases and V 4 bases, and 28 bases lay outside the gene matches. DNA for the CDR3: TGTGCTCTTGGGGGACTAAACTCCTTCGGTGGGGATACCCCCCTCATGGACACCGATAAACTCATCTTT. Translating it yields CALGGLNSFGGDTPLMDTDKLIF.

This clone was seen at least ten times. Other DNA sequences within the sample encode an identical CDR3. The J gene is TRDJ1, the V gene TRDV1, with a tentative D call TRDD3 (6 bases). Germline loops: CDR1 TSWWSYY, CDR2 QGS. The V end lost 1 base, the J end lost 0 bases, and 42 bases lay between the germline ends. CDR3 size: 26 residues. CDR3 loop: CALGEPLGSPNPTGHVCPRDTDKLIF. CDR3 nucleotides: TGTGCTCTTGGGGAACCACTCGGTTCCCCTAACCCTACTGGGCATGTTTGTCCGCGGGACACCGATAAACTCATCTTT.

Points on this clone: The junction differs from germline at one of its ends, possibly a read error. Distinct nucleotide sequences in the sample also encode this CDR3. CDR3 nucleotides: TGTGCCCGTGACACCGTAACAGTTATTGACCGAGGCGGCCACCCCGATAAACTCATCTTT. Translation: CARDTVTVIDRGGHPDKLIF. The V gene is TRDV2, the J gene TRDJ1; D not certain. The J gene is absent in TCRdb and was assigned here via DNA matching to germline. This CDR3 comprises 20 residues. Germline loops: CDR1 GEAIGNYY, CDR2 EKD.

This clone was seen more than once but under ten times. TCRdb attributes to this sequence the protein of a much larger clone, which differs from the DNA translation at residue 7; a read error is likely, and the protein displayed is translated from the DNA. The chain's CDR3 is CAFSITEGYDKLIF. DNA for the CDR3: TGTGCCTTTAGCATTACTGAGGGATACGATAAACTCATCTTT. The chain combines TRDV3 with TRDJ1, with D possibly TRDD3 on 6 matching bases. No J segment appears in TCRdb, so it was assigned here by matching the sequence to germline. V was clipped by 0 bases and J by 4 bases, with 15 bases between them. Germline CDR1 TVYSNPD, CDR2 GDNSRS (reference sequence). The CDR3 sequence is 14 residues long.

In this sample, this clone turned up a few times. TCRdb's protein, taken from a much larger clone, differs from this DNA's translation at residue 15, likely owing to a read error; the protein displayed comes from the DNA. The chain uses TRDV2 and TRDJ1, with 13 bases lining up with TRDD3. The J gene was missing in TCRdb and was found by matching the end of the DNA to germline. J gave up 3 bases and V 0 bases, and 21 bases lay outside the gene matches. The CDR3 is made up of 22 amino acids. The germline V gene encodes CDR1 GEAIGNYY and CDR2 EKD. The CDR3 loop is CACDTGYWGIRTLPAFSDKLIF. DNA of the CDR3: TGTGCCTGTGACACCGGTTACTGGGGGATACGCACCCTACCGGCGTTTTCCGATAAACTCATCTTT.

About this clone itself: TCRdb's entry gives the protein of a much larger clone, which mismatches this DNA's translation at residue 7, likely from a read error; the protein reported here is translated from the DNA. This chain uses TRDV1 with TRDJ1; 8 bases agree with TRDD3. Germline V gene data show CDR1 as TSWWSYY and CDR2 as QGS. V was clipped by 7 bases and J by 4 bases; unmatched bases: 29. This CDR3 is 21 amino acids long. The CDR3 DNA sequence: TGTGCTCTTGCCCAAGGGGGCCTCCGTGACACTGGGGGGCCCCTGAACGATAAACTCATCTTT. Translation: CALAQGGLRDTGGPLNDKLIF.

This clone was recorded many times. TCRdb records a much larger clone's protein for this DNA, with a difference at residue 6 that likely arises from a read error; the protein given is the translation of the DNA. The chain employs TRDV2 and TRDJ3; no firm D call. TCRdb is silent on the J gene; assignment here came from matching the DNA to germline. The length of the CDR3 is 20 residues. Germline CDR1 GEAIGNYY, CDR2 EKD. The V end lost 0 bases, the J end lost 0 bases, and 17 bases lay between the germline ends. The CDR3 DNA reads TGTGCCTGTGACACCGTCGCGCAAGACCTCCGCTCCTGGGACACCCGACAGATGTTTTTC. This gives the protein CACDTVAQDLRSWDTRQMFF.

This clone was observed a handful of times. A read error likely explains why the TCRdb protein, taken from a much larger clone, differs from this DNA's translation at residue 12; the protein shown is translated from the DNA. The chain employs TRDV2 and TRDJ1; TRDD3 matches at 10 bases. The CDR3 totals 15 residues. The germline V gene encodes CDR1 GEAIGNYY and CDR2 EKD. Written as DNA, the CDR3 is TGTGCCTGTGACACCATTGGGGGATACACCGATAGACTCATCTTT. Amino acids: CACDTIGGYTDRLIF.

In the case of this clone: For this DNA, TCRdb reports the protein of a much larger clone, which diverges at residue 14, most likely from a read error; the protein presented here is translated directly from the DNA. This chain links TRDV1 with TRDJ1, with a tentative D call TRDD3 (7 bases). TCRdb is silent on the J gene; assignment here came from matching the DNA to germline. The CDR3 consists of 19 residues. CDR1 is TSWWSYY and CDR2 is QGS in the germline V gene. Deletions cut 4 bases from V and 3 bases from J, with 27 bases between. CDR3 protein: CALGGLPAYWGQYADKLIF. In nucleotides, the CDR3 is TGTGCTCTTGGGGGCCTTCCCGCGTACTGGGGCCAGTACGCCGATAAACTCATCTTT.

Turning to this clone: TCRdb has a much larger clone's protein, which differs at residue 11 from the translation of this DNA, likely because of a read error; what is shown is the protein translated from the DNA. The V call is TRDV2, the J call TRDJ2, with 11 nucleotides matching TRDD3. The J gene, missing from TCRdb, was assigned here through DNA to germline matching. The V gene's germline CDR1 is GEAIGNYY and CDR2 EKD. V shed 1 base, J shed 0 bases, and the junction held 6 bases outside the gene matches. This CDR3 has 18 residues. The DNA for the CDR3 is TGTGCCTGTGACACAGTGGGGGATACGGGGACTTTGACAGCACAACTCTTCTTT. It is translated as CACDTVGDTGTLTAQLFF.

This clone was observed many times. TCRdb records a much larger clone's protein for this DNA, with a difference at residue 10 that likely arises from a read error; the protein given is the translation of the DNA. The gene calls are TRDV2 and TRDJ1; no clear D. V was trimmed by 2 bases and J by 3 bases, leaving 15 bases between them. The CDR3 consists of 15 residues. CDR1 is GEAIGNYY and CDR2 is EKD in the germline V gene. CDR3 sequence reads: CACDKLASYADKLIF. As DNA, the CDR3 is TGTGCCTGTGACAAATTGGCCAGTTACGCCGATAAACTCATCTTT.

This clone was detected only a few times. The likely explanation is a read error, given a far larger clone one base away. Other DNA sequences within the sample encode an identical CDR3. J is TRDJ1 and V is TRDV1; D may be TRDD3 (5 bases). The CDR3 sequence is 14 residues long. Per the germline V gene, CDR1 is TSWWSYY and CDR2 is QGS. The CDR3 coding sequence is TGTGCCCTTGGGATTCCCAAGTACACCGATAAACTCATCTTT. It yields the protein CALGIPKYTDKLIF.

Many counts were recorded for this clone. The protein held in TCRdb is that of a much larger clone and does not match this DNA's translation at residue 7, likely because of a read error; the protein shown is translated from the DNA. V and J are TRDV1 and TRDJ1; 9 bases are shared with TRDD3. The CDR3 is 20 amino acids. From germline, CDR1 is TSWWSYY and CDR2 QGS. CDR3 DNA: TGTGCTCTTGGGGAAGACTCGAAGGGCTGGGGGATCTATCCCACCGGTAAACTCATCTTT. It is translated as CALGEDSKGWGIYPTGKLIF.

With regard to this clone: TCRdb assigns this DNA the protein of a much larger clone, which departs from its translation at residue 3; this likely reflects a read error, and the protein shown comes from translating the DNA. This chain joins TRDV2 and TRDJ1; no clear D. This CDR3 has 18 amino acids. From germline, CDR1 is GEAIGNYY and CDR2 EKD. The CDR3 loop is CARDTLHARSEYTDKLIF. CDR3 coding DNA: TGTGCCCGTGACACTTTGCACGCGCGGAGTGAGTACACCGATAAACTCATCTTT.